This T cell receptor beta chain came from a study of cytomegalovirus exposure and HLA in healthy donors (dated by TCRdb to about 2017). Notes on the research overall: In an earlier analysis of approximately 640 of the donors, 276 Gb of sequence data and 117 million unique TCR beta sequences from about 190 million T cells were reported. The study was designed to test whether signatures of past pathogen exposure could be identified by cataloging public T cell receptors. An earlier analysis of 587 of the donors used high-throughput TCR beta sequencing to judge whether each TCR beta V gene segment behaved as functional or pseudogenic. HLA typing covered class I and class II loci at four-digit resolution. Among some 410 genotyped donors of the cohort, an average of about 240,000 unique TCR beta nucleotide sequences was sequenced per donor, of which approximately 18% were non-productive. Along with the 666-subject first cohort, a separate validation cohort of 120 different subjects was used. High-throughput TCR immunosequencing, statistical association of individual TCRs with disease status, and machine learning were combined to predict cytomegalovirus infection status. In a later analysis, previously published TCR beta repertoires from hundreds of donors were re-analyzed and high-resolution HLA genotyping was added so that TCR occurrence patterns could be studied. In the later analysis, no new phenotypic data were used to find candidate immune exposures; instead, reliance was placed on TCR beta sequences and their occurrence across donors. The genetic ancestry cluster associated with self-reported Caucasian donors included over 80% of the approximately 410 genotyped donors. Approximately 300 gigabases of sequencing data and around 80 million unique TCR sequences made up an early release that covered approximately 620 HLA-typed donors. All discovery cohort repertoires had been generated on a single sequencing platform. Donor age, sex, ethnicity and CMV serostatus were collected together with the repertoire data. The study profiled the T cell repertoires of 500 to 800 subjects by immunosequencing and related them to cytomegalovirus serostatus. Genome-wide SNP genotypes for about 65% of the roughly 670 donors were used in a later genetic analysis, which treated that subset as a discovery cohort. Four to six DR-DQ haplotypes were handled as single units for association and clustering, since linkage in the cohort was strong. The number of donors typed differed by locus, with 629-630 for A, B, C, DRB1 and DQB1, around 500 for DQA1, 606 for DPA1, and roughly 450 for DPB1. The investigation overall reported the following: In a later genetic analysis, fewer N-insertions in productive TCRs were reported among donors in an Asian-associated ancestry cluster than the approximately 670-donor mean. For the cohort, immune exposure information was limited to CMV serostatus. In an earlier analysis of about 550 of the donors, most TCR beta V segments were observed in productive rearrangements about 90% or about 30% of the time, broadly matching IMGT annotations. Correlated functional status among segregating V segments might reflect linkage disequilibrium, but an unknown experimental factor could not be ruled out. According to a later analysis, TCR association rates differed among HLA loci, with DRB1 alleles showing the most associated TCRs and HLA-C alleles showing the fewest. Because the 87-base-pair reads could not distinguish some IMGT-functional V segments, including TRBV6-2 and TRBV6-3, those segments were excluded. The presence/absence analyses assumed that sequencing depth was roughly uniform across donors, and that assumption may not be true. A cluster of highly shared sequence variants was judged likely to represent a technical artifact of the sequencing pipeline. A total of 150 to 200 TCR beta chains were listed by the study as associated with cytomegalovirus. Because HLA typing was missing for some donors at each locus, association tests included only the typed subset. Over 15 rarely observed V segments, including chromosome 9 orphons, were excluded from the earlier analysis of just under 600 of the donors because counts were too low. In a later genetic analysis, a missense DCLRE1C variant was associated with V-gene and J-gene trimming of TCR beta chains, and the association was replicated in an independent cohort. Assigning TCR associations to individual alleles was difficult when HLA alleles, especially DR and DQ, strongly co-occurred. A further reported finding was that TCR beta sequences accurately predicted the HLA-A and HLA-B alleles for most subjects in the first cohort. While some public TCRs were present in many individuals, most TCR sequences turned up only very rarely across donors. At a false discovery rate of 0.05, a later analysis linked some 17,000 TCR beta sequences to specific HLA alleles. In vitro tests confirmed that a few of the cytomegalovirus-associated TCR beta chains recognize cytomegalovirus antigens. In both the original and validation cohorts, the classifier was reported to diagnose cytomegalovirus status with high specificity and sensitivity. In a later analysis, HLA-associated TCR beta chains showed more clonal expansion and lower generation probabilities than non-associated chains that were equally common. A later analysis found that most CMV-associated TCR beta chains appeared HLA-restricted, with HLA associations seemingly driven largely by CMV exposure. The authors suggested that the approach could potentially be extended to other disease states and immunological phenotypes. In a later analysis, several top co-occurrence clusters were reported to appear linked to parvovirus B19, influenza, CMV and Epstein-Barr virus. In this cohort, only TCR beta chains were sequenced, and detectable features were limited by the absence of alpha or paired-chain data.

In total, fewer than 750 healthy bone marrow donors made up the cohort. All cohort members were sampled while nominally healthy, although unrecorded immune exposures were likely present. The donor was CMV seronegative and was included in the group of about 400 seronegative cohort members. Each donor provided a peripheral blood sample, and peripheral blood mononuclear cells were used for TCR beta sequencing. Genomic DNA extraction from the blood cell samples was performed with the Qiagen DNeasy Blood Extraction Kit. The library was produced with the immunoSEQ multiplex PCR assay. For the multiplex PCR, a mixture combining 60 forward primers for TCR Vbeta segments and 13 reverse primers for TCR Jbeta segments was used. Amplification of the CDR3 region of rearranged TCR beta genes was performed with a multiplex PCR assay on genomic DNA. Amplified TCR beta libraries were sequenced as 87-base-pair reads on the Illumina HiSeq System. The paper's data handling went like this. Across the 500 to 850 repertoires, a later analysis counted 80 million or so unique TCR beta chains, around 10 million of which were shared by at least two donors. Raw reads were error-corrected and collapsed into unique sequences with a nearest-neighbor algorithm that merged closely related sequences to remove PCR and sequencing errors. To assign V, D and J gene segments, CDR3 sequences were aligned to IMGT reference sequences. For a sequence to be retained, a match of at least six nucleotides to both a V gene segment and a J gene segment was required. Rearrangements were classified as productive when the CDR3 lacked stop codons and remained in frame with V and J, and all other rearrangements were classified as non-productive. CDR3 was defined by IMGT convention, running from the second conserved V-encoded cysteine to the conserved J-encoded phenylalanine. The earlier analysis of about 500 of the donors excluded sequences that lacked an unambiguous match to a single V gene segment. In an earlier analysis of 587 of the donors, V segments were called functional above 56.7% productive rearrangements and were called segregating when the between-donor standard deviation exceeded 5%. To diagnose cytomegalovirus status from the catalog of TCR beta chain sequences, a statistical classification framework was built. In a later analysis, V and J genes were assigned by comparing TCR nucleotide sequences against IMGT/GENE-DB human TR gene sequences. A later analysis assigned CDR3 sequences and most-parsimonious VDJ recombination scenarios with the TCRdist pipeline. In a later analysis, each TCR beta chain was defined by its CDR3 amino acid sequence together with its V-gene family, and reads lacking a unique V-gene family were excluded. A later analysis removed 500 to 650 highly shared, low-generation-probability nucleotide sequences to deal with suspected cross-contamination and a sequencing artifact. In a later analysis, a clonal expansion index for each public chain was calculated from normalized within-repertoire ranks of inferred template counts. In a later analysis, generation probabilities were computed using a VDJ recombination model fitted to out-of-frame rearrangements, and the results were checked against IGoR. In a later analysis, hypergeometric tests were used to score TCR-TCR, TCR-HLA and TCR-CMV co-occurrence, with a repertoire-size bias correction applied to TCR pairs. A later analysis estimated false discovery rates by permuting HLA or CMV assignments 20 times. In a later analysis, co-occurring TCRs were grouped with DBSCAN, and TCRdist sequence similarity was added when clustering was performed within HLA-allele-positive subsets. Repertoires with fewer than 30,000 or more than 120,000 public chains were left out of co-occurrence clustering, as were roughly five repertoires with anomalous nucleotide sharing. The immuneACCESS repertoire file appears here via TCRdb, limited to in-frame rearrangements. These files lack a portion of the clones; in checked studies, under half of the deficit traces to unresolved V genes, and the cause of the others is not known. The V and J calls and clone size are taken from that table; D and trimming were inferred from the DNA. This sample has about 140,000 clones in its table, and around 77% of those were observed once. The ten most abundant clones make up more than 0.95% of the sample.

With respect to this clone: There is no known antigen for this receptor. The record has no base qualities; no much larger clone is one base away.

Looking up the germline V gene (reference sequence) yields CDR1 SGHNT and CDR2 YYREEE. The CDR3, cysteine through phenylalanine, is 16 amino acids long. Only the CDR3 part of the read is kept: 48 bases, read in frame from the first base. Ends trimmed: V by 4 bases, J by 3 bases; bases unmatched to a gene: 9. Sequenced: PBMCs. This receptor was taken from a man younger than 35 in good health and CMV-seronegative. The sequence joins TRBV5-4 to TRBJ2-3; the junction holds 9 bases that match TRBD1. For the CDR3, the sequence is CASSAGQGRSTDTQYF. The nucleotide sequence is TGTGCCAGCAGCGCAGGACAGGGGCGTTCAACAGATACGCAGTATTTT. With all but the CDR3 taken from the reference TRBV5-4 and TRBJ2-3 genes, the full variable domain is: ETGVTQSPTHLIKTRGQQVTLRCSSQSGHNTVSWYQQALGQGPQFIFQYYREEENGRGNFPPRFSGLQFPNYSSELNVNALELDDSALYLCASSAGQGRSTDTQYFGPGTRLTVL.